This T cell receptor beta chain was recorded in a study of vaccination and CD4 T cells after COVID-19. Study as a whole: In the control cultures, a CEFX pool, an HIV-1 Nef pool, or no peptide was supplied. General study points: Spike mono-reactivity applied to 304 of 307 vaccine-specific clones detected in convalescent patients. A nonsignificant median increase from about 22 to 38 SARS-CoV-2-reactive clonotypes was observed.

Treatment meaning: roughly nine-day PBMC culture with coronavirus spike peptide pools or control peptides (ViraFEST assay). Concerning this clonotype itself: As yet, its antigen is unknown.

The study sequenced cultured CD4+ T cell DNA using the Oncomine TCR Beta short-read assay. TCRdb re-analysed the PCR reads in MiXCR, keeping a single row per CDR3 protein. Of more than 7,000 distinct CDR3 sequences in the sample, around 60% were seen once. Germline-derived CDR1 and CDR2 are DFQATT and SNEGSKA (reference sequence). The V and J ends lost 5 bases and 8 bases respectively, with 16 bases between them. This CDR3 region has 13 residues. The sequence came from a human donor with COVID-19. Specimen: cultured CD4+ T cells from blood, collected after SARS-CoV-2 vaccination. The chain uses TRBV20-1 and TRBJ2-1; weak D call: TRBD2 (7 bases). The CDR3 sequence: CSAEGGFRDEQFF. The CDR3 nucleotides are TGCAGTGCTGAGGGGGGGTTTAGGGATGAGCAGTTCTTC.